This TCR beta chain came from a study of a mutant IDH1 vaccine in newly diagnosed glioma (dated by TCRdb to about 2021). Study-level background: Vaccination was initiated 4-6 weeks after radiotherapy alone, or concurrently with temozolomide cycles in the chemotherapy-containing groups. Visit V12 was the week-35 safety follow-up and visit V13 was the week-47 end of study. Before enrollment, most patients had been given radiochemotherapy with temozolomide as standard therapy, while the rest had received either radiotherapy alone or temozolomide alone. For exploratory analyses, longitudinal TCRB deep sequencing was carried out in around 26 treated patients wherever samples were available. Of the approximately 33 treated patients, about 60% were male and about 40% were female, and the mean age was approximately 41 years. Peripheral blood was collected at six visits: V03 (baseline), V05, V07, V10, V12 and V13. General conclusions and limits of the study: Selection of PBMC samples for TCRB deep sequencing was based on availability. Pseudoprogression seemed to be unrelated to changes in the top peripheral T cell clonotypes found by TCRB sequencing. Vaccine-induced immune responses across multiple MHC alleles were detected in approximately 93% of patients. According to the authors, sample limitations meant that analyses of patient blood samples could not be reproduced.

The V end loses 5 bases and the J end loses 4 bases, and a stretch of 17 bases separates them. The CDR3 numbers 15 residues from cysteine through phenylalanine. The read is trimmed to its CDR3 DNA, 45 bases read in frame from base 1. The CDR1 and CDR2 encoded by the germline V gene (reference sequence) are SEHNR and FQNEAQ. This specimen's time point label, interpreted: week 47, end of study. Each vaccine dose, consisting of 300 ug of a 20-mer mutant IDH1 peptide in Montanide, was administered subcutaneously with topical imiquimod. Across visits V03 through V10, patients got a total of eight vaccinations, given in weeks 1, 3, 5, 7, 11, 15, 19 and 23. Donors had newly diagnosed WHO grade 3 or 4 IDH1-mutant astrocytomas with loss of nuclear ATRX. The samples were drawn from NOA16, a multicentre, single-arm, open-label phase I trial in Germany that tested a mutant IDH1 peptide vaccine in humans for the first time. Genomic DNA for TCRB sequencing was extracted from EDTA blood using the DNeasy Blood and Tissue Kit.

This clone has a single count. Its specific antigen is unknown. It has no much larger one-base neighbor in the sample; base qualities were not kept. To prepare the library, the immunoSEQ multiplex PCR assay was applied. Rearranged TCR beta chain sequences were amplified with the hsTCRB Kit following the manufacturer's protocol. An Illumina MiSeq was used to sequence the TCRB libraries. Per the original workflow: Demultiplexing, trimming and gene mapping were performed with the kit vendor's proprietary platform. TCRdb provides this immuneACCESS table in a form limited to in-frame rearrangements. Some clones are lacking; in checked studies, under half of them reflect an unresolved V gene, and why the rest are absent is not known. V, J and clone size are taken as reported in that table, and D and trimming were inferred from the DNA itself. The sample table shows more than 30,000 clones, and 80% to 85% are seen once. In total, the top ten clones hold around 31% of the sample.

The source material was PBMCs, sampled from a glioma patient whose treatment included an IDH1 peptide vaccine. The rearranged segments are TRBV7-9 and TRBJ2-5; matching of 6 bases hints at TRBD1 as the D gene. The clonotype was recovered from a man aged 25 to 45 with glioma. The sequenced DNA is TGTGCCAGCAGCCGAGGGGGTGGGGGTTCAGAGACCCAGTACTTC. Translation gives CASSRGGGGSETQYF.